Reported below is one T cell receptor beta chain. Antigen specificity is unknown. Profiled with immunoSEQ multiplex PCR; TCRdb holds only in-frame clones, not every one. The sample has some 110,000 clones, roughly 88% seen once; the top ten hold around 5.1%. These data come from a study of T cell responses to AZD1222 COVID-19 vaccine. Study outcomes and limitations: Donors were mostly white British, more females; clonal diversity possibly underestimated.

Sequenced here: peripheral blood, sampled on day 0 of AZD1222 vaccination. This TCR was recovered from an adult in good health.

As DNA, the CDR3 is TGTGCCAGCTCACCACCAAGCGGAACCGTATACGAGCAGTACTTC. It yields the protein CASSPPSGTVYEQYF. The chain has TRBV18 and TRBJ2-7, with D possibly matching TRBD2 (5 bases). The CDR3 sequence is 15 residues long. Germline CDR1 and CDR2: KGHSH and LQKENI. With 0 bases removed from V and 4 bases from J, the gap between germline ends came to 13 bases.